The 6 T cell receptor beta chains presented below share a single source sample, sequenced in a study of blood T cells in healthy people across ages. A second roughly 7 to 11 cycle PCR used barcoded and J-beta primers. From the 5' RACE reads, TCRdb called clonotypes with MiXCR, one entry per CDR3 protein. The top ten clones hold 20% to 25% of a sample with fewer than 700,000 distinct CDR3 sequences, around 50% of them seen once. Sequencing was performed on blood. The origin of the receptors is an elderly man in good health.

This clonotype showed up just a few times. The V gene is TRBV20-1, the J gene TRBJ1-4; D possibly corresponds to TRBD1 (6 bases). Germline CDR1 and CDR2: DFQATT and SNEGSKA (reference sequence). This CDR3 is 13 amino acids long. Trimming took off 2 bases at V and 3 bases at J, with 7 bases between the two ends. The DNA for the CDR3 is TGCAGTGCTAGAAGGGGGGCTAATGAAAAACTGTTTTTT. Translated: CSARRGANEKLFF.

CDR3 loop: CASSRHGGGYTF. Here the CDR3 DNA reads TGTGCCAGCAGCCGACATGGCGGGGGCTACACCTTC. The J gene is TRBJ1-2, the V gene TRBV3-1; D not resolved. Deletions cut 4 bases from V and 8 bases from J, with 11 bases between. CDR3 length: 12 residues. In germline, CDR1 is LGHDT, CDR2 YNNKEL (reference sequence).

The table lists this clonotype with a few counts. The rearrangement uses TRBV27 and TRBJ2-7; no clear D gene. Germline CDR1 is MNHEY and CDR2 is SMNVEV (reference sequence). This CDR3 region has 12 residues. V was pared by 9 bases and J by 6 bases, with 15 bases between. CDR3 region: CASVMAPSEQYF. DNA for the CDR3: TGTGCCAGTGTCATGGCCCCCAGCGAGCAGTACTTC.

The genes are TRBV27 and TRBJ2-7, with D perhaps matching TRBD1 (5 bases). This CDR3 contains 13 residues. CDR1 and CDR2 (germline): MNHEY, SMNVEV (reference sequence). V lost 6 bases, J lost 2 bases, and 11 bases lay in between. This CDR3 is CASRLEGAYEQYF. The DNA of the CDR3 is TGTGCCAGCAGACTGGAAGGGGCCTACGAGCAGTACTTC.

The count of this clonotype is one. V gene TRBV6-5 combines with J gene TRBJ2-5, with 9 bases lining up with TRBD2. The CDR3 loop spans 15 amino acids. The ends lost 4 bases at V and 11 bases at J; junction bases unmatched: 14. Germline V gene sequence: CDR1 MNHEY, CDR2 SVGAGI. CDR3: CASSFFDSGGDEQYF. CDR3 DNA sequence: TGTGCCAGCAGTTTTTTCGATAGCGGGGGCGATGAGCAGTACTTC.

Of note for this clonotype: This may come from a read error, since a much larger clone is one base off. The rearrangement uses TRBV6-6 and TRBJ2-1; D is undetermined. Germline values: CDR1 MNHNY, CDR2 SVGAGI (reference sequence). This CDR3 is built from 11 residues. The CDR3 spells CASSYLNERFF. CDR3 DNA: TGTGCCAGCAGTTACCTCAATGAGCGGTTCTTC.